This TCR beta chain was captured in a study of shared clonotypes between healthy human individuals. Whole-study context: Sampling drew on donors who were a couple of women and a few men aged 18 to 49.

Whole-study findings and limits: It was anticipated that sequencing depth would influence how many clonotypes donors shared.

Germline CDR1 LNHDA, CDR2 SQIVND (reference sequence). The V segment lost 4 bases and the J segment 0 bases; nucleotides outside the gene matches: 3. The CDR3 has 16 residues. Notes on this clone: What it recognizes is unknown. Within the sample, other DNA sequences also encode this same CDR3.

Sorted-subset replicate PCR reactions were performed with roughly 200 ng DNA, corresponding to about 32,000 T cell genomes. The protocol was immunoSEQ multiplex PCR, while the TCRdb copy is restricted to in-frame clones and leaves out a portion. The sample lists under 1,900,000 clones, just under 99% occurring once. The chain employs TRBV19 and TRBJ2-3, with 11 bases fitting TRBD2. This clonotype was obtained from a man aged 30 to 45 in good health. What was sequenced was naive CD4+ T cells sorted from blood. The subset: CD45RA+ positively selected. CDR3 region: CASSTRLAGSTDTQYF. CDR3 DNA sequence: TGTGCCAGTAGTACCAGACTAGCGGGAAGCACAGATACGCAGTATTTT.